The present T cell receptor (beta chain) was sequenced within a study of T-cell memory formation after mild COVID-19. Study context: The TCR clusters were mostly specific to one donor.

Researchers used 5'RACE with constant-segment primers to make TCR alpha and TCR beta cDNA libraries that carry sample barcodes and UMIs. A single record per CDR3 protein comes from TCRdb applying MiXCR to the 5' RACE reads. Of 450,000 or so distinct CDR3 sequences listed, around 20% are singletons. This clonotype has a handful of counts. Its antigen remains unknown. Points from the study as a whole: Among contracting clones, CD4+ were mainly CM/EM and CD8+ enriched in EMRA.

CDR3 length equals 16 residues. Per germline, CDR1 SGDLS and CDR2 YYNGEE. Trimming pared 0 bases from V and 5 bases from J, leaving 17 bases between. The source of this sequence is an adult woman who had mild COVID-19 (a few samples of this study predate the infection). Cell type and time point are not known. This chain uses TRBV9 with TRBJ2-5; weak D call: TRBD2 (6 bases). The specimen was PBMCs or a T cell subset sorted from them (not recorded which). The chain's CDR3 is CASSVARESVFETQYF. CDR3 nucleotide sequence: TGTGCCAGCAGCGTAGCCCGGGAGTCCGTTTTTGAGACCCAGTACTTC.